The rows below give T cell receptor beta chains drawn from one sample of a study of T cell changes during pregnancy in multiple sclerosis. TCRdb keeps only in-frame clones here, not all; method: immunoSEQ multiplex PCR. The sample lists 12,000 or so clones; over 65% were seen once. The source was CD8+ T cells from peripheral blood mononuclear cells, collected after pregnancy. The receptor source for this set is a female donor in good health, enrolled as a control in a pregnancy study. The CDR3 runs from the conserved cysteine through the conserved F or W. The D gene is left open where the match is weak. For some rows the clone size is stated as once, few or many, or as a class when expanded; others skip it.

V	D	J	size	CDR3	DNA
TRBV20-1	NA	TRBJ2-1	NA	CSEASYNEQFF	TGCAGTGAAGCGAGTTACAATGAGCAGTTCTTC
TRBV2	NA	TRBJ2-7	once	CASGGPYEQYF	TGTGCCAGTGGGGGCCCCTACGAGCAGTACTTC
TRBV6-5	TRBD2	TRBJ2-7	NA	CASSYGGEAYEQYF	TGTGCCAGCAGTTACGGGGGGGAGGCCTACGAGCAGTACTTC
TRBV19	TRBD2	TRBJ2-7	NA	CASSIGLAGGNEQYF	TGTGCCAGTAGTATAGGGCTAGCGGGGGGGAACGAGCAGTACTTC
TRBV9	NA	TRBJ1-2	NA	CASSAEGTGGGGYTF	TGTGCCAGCAGCGCAGAGGGAACGGGAGGGGGTGGCTACACCTTC
TRBV2	NA	TRBJ2-1	NA	CASSEFILAHNEQFF	TGTGCCAGCAGTGAATTCATACTAGCTCACAATGAGCAGTTCTTC
TRBV4-2	NA	TRBJ1-4	NA	CASSQYPGETTNEKLFF	TGTGCCAGCAGCCAATATCCCGGGGAGACAACTAATGAAAAACTGTTTTTT
TRBV15	NA	TRBJ2-7	NA	CATSTPSDRFYEQYF	TGTGCCACCAGCACCCCATCGGACAGATTCTACGAGCAGTACTTC
TRBV6-1	NA	TRBJ1-3	few	CATYAQAASDTIYF	TGTGCCACCTACGCACAGGCCGCCTCGGACACCATATATTTT
TRBV19	NA	TRBJ1-2	NA	CASSWGLLNYGYTF	TGTGCCAGTAGTTGGGGCCTACTTAACTATGGCTACACCTTC
TRBV7-9	NA	TRBJ1-2	NA	CASSSTAYGYTF	TGTGCCAGCAGCTCGACAGCTTATGGCTACACCTTC
TRBV5-5	NA	TRBJ2-1	NA	CASSDWIYNEQFF	TGTGCCAGTTCCGACTGGATCTACAATGAGCAGTTCTTC
TRBV19	NA	TRBJ1-6	NA	CASSFPNSPLHF	TGTGCCAGTAGCTTCCCTAATTCACCCCTCCACTTT
TRBV18	NA	TRBJ1-3	NA	CASSPYSPEGGNTIYF	TGTGCCAGCTCACCATATTCTCCCGAGGGTGGAAACACCATATATTTT
TRBV7-9	NA	TRBJ2-4	NA	CASSRPGLAKNIQYF	TGTGCCAGCAGCCGCCCAGGACTAGCCAAAAACATTCAGTACTTC
TRBV27	TRBD2	TRBJ2-1	NA	CAVKREGLYNEQFF	TGTGCCGTGAAGCGGGAGGGCCTGTACAATGAGCAGTTCTTC
TRBV30	NA	TRBJ1-5	NA	CAWSVREGWGNQPQHF	TGTGCCTGGAGTGTACGGGAGGGGTGGGGAAATCAGCCCCAGCATTTT
TRBV14	NA	TRBJ1-2	NA	CASSPQGSGIYGYTF	TGTGCCAGCAGCCCTCAGGGGTCGGGCATCTATGGCTACACCTTC
TRBV6-5	NA	TRBJ2-1	NA	CASSYRGYSYNEQFF	TGTGCCAGCAGTTACCGGGGGTACTCCTACAATGAGCAGTTCTTC
TRBV29-1	TRBD1	TRBJ1-1	few	CSVGTGVNTEAFF	TGCAGCGTCGGAACAGGGGTGAACACTGAAGCTTTCTTT
TRBV29-1	NA	TRBJ2-7	NA	CSVHNGWEFEQYF	TGCAGCGTACACAACGGCTGGGAGTTCGAGCAGTACTTC
TRBV29-1	NA	TRBJ2-1	NA	CSVIAELNEQFF	TGCAGCGTTATAGCGGAACTGAATGAGCAGTTCTTC
TRBV6-6	NA	TRBJ1-4	NA	CASSYLNEKLFF	TGTGCCAGCAGTTACCTCAATGAAAAACTGTTTTTT
TRBV19	NA	TRBJ2-7	NA	CASSAGSVYEQYF	TGTGCCAGTAGTGCAGGGTCGGTCTACGAGCAGTACTTC
TRBV5-5	TRBD1	TRBJ2-7	NA	CASSSGQGDLREQYF	TGTGCCAGCAGCTCCGGACAGGGGGACCTTAGGGAGCAGTACTTC
TRBV28	TRBD2	TRBJ2-1	NA	CASSLTSGNSEQFF	TGTGCCAGCAGTTTAACTAGCGGGAATAGTGAGCAGTTCTTC
TRBV2	TRBD1	TRBJ2-7	once	CASRGNTAQGVSYEQYF	TGTGCCAGCAGAGGCAACACCGCCCAGGGGGTGTCCTACGAGCAGTACTTC
TRBV2	NA	TRBJ1-1	few	CASSQNTEAFF	TGTGCCAGCAGCCAAAACACTGAAGCTTTCTTT
TRBV14	TRBD2	TRBJ2-2	NA	CASSQGTSGRELFF	TGTGCCAGCAGCCAAGGGACTAGCGGGCGGGAGCTGTTTTTT
TRBV10-3	NA	TRBJ1-2	NA	CAISDLRRGRGYTF	TGTGCCATCAGTGATCTGAGGAGGGGACGTGGCTACACCTTC
TRBV9	TRBD1	TRBJ2-2	NA	CASSGRDRGQGELFF	TGTGCCAGCAGCGGCCGGGACAGGGGTCAAGGGGAGCTGTTTTTT
TRBV11-2	NA	TRBJ2-2	NA	CASSLVAVNTGELFF	TGTGCCAGCAGCTTAGTTGCGGTGAACACCGGGGAGCTGTTTTTT
TRBV6-4	TRBD1	TRBJ1-1	NA	CASSDRGHTEAFF	TGTGCCAGCAGTGACAGGGGGCACACTGAAGCTTTCTTT
TRBV7-9	TRBD2	TRBJ2-3	once	CASSVPTSGGASPSDTQYF	TGTGCCAGCAGCGTGCCGACTAGCGGGGGGGCGAGTCCGTCAGATACGCAGTATTTT
TRBV5-6	NA	TRBJ1-5	NA	CASSLWTHQPQHF	TGTGCCAGCAGCTTGTGGACTCACCAGCCCCAGCATTTT
TRBV6-4	TRBD2	TRBJ2-3	few	CASSASGGMGTDTQYF	TGTGCCAGCAGCGCTAGCGGGGGGATGGGAACAGATACGCAGTATTTT
TRBV7-8	TRBD1	TRBJ1-4	NA	CASSLGQGDEKLFF	TGTGCCAGCAGCTTAGGACAGGGGGATGAAAAACTGTTTTTT
TRBV9	NA	TRBJ2-1	NA	CASSRDWRQSYNEQFF	TGTGCCAGCAGCCGCGACTGGCGTCAATCCTACAATGAGCAGTTCTTC
TRBV5-4	TRBD2	TRBJ2-3	NA	CASSFGSGGLGTQYF	TGTGCCAGCAGCTTTGGTAGCGGGGGTTTGGGTACGCAGTATTTT
TRBV6-1	TRBD1	TRBJ1-2	once	CASSEAGTGAIYGYTF	TGTGCCAGCAGTGAAGCCGGGACAGGGGCTATCTATGGCTACACCTTC
TRBV7-8	NA	TRBJ2-1	NA	CASTEGQGTYNEQFF	TGTGCCAGCACCGAAGGGCAGGGGACCTACAATGAGCAGTTCTTC
TRBV18	NA	TRBJ1-1	NA	CASSAGENTEAFF	TGTGCCAGTTCCGCAGGGGAGAACACTGAAGCTTTCTTT
TRBV15	NA	TRBJ2-5	NA	CATSRRGGALGETQYF	TGTGCCACCAGCAGACGAGGGGGGGCCCTCGGGGAGACCCAGTACTTC
TRBV4-2	TRBD2	TRBJ2-2	NA	CASSQDFGGGELFF	TGTGCCAGCAGCCAAGATTTCGGGGGGGGAGAGCTGTTTTTT
TRBV6-5	TRBD1	TRBJ1-1	NA	CASRRDRGLNTEAFF	TGTGCCAGCAGGCGGGACAGGGGACTGAACACTGAAGCTTTCTTT
TRBV2	NA	TRBJ2-6	NA	CASEGAEGSGANVLTF	TGTGCCAGCGAAGGAGCTGAGGGCTCTGGGGCCAACGTCCTGACTTTC
TRBV7-3	NA	TRBJ1-2	NA	CASSHYTF	TGTGCCAGCAGCCACTACACCTTC
TRBV30	NA	TRBJ1-2	NA	CAWTTNYGYTF	TGTGCCTGGACTACTAACTATGGCTACACCTTC
TRBV5-1	NA	TRBJ2-7	NA	CASSLGLDGKSYEQYF	TGCGCCAGCAGCTTGGGACTCGACGGGAAATCCTACGAGCAGTACTTC
TRBV6-4	TRBD2	TRBJ2-1	NA	CASSSLADSYNEQFF	TGTGCCAGCAGTTCACTAGCGGACTCCTACAATGAGCAGTTCTTC
TRBV5-5	NA	TRBJ1-1	NA	CASSPLGQNTEAFF	TGTGCCAGCAGCCCCTTGGGACAAAACACTGAAGCTTTCTTT
TRBV27	TRBD1	TRBJ1-5	NA	CASSSGQGLYSNQPQHF	TGTGCCAGCAGCTCGGGACAGGGACTATATAGCAATCAGCCCCAGCATTTT
TRBV4-2	NA	TRBJ1-2	few	CASRFSKQGSYGYTF	TGTGCCAGCAGGTTCTCGAAACAGGGCAGCTATGGCTACACCTTC
TRBV7-9	TRBD2	TRBJ2-7	NA	CASSSRLASLYEQYF	TGTGCCAGCAGCTCGAGACTAGCGTCCCTCTACGAGCAGTACTTC
TRBV7-2	NA	TRBJ2-7	NA	CASSFGGNSYEQYF	TGTGCCAGCAGCTTCGGCGGGAACTCCTACGAGCAGTACTTC
TRBV19	NA	TRBJ1-5	NA	CASSIRGNYQPQHF	TGTGCCAGTAGTATACGGGGGAATTATCAGCCCCAGCATTTT
TRBV11-3	TRBD1	TRBJ2-3	NA	CASSSKGAVTDTQYF	TGTGCCAGCAGCTCCAAGGGGGCGGTCACAGATACGCAGTATTTT
TRBV27	TRBD1	TRBJ2-7	NA	CASSLYGDRGSYEQYF	TGTGCCAGCAGTTTATATGGGGACAGGGGGTCGTACGAGCAGTACTTC
TRBV13	NA	TRBJ1-5	few	CASSLGHEGGSQPQHF	TGTGCCAGCAGCTTAGGCCATGAGGGCGGCAGTCAGCCCCAGCATTTT